The 15 T cell receptor beta chains below come from one sample, sequenced in a study of blood T cell repertoires in COVID-19. TCRdb's table, derived via immunoSEQ multiplex PCR, lists solely in-frame clones and lacks some. The data contain about 160,000 clones, approximately 90% of them singletons. Input material: PBMCs or T cells enriched from blood (not recorded which). The receptors shown here come from a woman aged 45 to 65 who had recovered from COVID-19.

The table lists this clone with a count of one. The chain joins TRBV6-6 to TRBJ1-1; 8 bases line up with TRBD1. The CDR3 is made up of 16 amino acids. Germline lookup yields CDR1 MNHNY and CDR2 SVGAGI (reference sequence). The ends lost 6 bases at V and 4 bases at J; junction bases unmatched: 13. The CDR3 here is CASRLHPGGAGTEAFF. The CDR3 DNA reads as TGTGCCAGCAGGCTGCATCCAGGGGGCGCGGGCACTGAAGCTTTCTTT.

This clone has only one observation. The rearrangement joins TRBV12-5 to TRBJ2-5; 7 nucleotides line up with TRBD2. Germline assignment: CDR1 LGHNT and CDR2 FRNRAP. This CDR3 is 14 amino acids long. The trim removed 0 bases at V and 4 bases at J, leaving 2 bases unmatched. CDR3 in amino acids: CASGLVGGVETQYF. The CDR3, as DNA: TGTGCTAGTGGTTTGGTTGGGGGGGTAGAGACCCAGTACTTC.

The CDR3 is CASSLGTGKDTQYF. In DNA, the CDR3 is TGTGCCAGCAGCTTAGGGACAGGGAAAGATACGCAGTATTTT. The genes are TRBV7-6 and TRBJ2-3, with 8 bases matching TRBD1. V trimming: 1 base; J trimming: 5 bases; junction bases outside the gene matches: 2. There are 14 residues in the CDR3. Germline V gene data show CDR1 as SGHVS and CDR2 as FNYEAQ.

This clone was counted a single time. The V and J genes are TRBV5-4 and TRBJ2-6; 7 nucleotides agree with TRBD2. Germline CDR1 and CDR2: SGHNT and YYREEE (reference sequence). The CDR3 extends over 16 amino acids. With V trimmed by 0 bases and J by 0 bases, 0 bases remained unmatched. The CDR3 protein is CASSLGGSSGANVLTF. In DNA, the CDR3 is TGTGCCAGCAGCTTGGGCGGGAGCTCTGGGGCCAACGTCCTGACTTTC.

This chain uses TRBV5-4 with TRBJ2-2, with 10 nucleotides matching TRBD2. Unmatched junction bases numbered 9, after V lost 4 bases and J lost 6 bases. The CDR3 is 16 amino acids. CDR1 and CDR2 from the germline V gene are SGHNT and YYREEE (reference sequence). CDR3 protein: CASSTQRGGLSGELFF. The CDR3 DNA follows: TGTGCCAGCAGCACCCAGCGGGGGGGCCTATCCGGGGAGCTGTTTTTT.

This chain joins TRBV6-6 and TRBJ2-7; D may be TRBD2 (6 bases). Trimming removed 9 bases from V and 0 bases from J, with 9 bases in between. This CDR3 is built from 12 residues. Germline V gene sequence: CDR1 MNHNY, CDR2 SVGAGI (reference sequence). The CDR3 protein is CASRDFSYEQYF. The CDR3 region has the DNA TGTGCCAGTCGGGACTTCTCCTACGAGCAGTACTTC.

V is TRBV3-1 (or the pseudogene TRBV3-2) and J is TRBJ1-3; D gene uncertain. The CDR3 is 16 residues long. CDR1 is LGHDT and CDR2 is YNNKEL in the germline V gene (reference sequence). The V and J ends lost 4 bases and 9 bases respectively, with 22 bases between them. CDR3: CASSPWRSHEVSTIYF. Here the CDR3 DNA reads TGTGCCAGCAGCCCCTGGAGGTCCCACGAAGTGAGCACCATATATTTT.

The table lists this clone with a few counts. This rearrangement joins TRBV12-3 or TRBV12-4 to TRBJ1-1; tentatively, D is TRBD1 (6 bases). The CDR3 has 12 residues. Trimming pared 8 bases from V and 7 bases from J, leaving 14 bases between. CDR3 DNA: TGTGCCAGCGGAGGGGGGGGCTTTGAAGCTTTCTTT. Translation gives CASGGGGFEAFF.

V gene TRBV5-8 combines with J gene TRBJ2-1, with TRBD2 identical over 11 bases. The J segment lost 4 bases and the V segment lost 5 bases, leaving 5 bases of the junction unmatched. CDR1 is SGHTS, CDR2 YDEGEE, per germline. The CDR3 has 15 amino acids. The CDR3 is CASRASGGFYNEQFF. The CDR3 DNA reads as TGTGCCAGCAGGGCTAGCGGGGGGTTTTACAATGAGCAGTTCTTC. The full variable domain, completed using reference TRBV5-8 and TRBJ2-1, is EAGVTQSPTHLIKTRGQQATLRCSPISGHTSVYWYQQALGLGLQFLLWYDEGEERNRGNFPPRFSGRQFPNYSSELNVNALELEDSALYLCASRASGGFYNEQFFGPGTRLTVL.

The CDR3 protein is CASSQVQGSTEAFF. CDR3 nucleotide sequence: TGTGCCAGCAGCCAAGTTCAGGGTAGCACTGAAGCTTTCTTT. The V and J genes are TRBV14 and TRBJ1-1; D might be TRBD1 (5 bases). The length of the CDR3 is 14 residues. Trimming cost V 1 base and J 4 bases, with 10 bases left between them. Germline V gene data show CDR1 as SGHDN and CDR2 as FVKESK.

The chain joins TRBV2 to TRBJ2-2; TRBD1 matches 9 bases. The CDR3 runs 13 residues. The trim removed 10 bases at V and 3 bases at J, leaving 3 bases unmatched. Germline values: CDR1 SNHLY, CDR2 FYNNEI. The CDR3 DNA follows: TGTGCCACCAGGACAGGGGACACCGGGGAGCTGTTTTTT. It codes for CATRTGDTGELFF. The variable domain in full, with the rest retrieved from reference TRBV2 and TRBJ2-2, is EPEVTQTPSHQVTQMGQEVILRCVPISNHLYFYWYRQILGQKVEFLVSFYNNEISEKSEIFDDQFSVERPDGSNFTLKIRSTKLEDSAMYFCATRTGDTGELFFGEGSRLTVL.

This chain joins TRBV5-1 and TRBJ2-1; 8 positions match TRBD2. Germline loops: CDR1 SGHRS, CDR2 YFSETQ. The length of the CDR3 is 15 residues. With V trimmed by 4 bases and J by 9 bases, 12 bases remained unmatched. The CDR3 is CASSAHGGGQVEQFF. DNA for the CDR3: TGCGCCAGCAGCGCCCACGGGGGGGGGCAAGTTGAGCAGTTCTTC.

This chain connects TRBV11-3 to TRBJ2-2; unclear D gene. CDR3 length: 15 residues. Germline V gene lookup returns CDR1 SGHNT and CDR2 YENEEA. V was pared by 0 bases and J by 1 base, with 6 bases between. The CDR3 bases are TGTGCCAGCAGCTTAGAGGGCTGGAACACCGGGGAGCTGTTTTTT. Amino acids: CASSLEGWNTGELFF.

The J gene is TRBJ1-6, the V gene TRBV9, with a weak D call TRBD1 (6 bases). V lost 2 bases, J lost 7 bases, and 13 bases lay in between. The CDR3 loop spans 15 amino acids. Germline V gene lookup returns CDR1 SGDLS and CDR2 YYNGEE. CDR3 region: CASSVQQGGNSPLHF. CDR3 bases: TGTGCCAGCAGCGTTCAACAGGGCGGGAATTCACCCCTCCACTTT.

The chain employs TRBV6-5 and TRBJ1-1; possible D gene TRBD1, 6 bases. The V end lost 6 bases, the J end lost 3 bases, and 11 bases lay between the germline ends. The CDR3 is 13 amino acids. Germline lookup yields CDR1 MNHEY and CDR2 SVGAGI. The CDR3 nucleotides read TGTGCCAGCAGAAACCAGGGGTACACTGAAGCTTTCTTT. Protein: CASRNQGYTEAFF.